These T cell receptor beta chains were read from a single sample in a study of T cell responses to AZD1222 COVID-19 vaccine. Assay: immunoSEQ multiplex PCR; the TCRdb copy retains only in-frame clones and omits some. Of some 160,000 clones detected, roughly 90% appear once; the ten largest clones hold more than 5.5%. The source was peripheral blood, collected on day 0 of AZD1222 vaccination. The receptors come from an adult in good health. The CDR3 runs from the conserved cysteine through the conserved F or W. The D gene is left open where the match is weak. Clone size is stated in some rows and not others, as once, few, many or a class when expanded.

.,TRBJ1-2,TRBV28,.,TGTGCCAGCAGGCTCGTTGGGGCTCATGGCTACACCTTC,CASRLVGAHGYTF
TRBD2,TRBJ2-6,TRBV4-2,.,TGTGCCAGCAGCCAAGATTTGGTAGCGGGAGCACCCGGGGCCAACGTCCTGACTTTC,CASSQDLVAGAPGANVLTF
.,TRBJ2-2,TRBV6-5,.,TGTGCCAGCAGTTACTCCGAGAGAGGGGAGCTGTTTTTT,CASSYSERGELFF
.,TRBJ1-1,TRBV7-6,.,TGTGCCAGCAGCCCCGGGACCAACACTGAAGCTTTCTTT,CASSPGTNTEAFF
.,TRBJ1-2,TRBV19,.,TGTGCCAGATCGGGCAGAACCTCTAACCTCTATGGCTACACCTTC,CARSGRTSNLYGYTF
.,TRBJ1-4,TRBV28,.,TGTGCCAGCAGCACAAGGGCGAATGAAAAACTGTTTTTT,CASSTRANEKLFF
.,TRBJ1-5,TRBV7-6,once,TGTGCCAGGGACAGTGGGGATAGCAATCAGCCCCAGCATTTT,CARDSGDSNQPQHF
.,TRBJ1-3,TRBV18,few,TGTGCCAGCTCACCCCTAGGAGGGTCTGGAAACACCATATATTTT,CASSPLGGSGNTIYF
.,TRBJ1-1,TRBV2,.,TGTGCCAGCAGTGGGGCAGGGATGACTGAAGCTTTCTTT,CASSGAGMTEAFF
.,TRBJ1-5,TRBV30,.,TGTGCCTGGAGTGTATTCGCCACCAACAATCAGCCCCAGCATTTT,CAWSVFATNNQPQHF
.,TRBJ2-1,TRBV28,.,TGTGCCAGCAGTTTAGTATACAATGAGCAGTTCTTC,CASSLVYNEQFF
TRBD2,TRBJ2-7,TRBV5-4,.,TGTGCCAGCAGCTTGACTAGCGGTACCTACGAGCAGTACTTC,CASSLTSGTYEQYF
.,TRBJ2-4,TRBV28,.,TGTGCCAGCAGTTTATCACTTAGCGTAAACATTCAGTACTTC,CASSLSLSVNIQYF
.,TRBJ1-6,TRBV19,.,TGTGCCAGTAGTATAGCGGCCGCCAATTCACCCCTCCACTTT,CASSIAAANSPLHF
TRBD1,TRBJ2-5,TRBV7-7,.,TGTGCCAGCAGCTTAGCGCCGGGACAGGGAGAAGAGACCCAGTACTTC,CASSLAPGQGEETQYF
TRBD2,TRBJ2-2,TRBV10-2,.,TGCGCCAGCAGCTTGGGACTAGCGGGGGCCGGGGAGCTGTTTTTT,CASSLGLAGAGELFF